The 23 T cell receptor beta chains in this list originate from one sample, sequenced in a study of blood T cell repertoires in COVID-19. Sequencing used immunoSEQ multiplex PCR; TCRdb keeps in-frame clones, though not all of them. The sample lists roughly 280,000 clones, around 86% occurring once. The source material was peripheral blood. The receptors come from a man younger than 30 with active or convalescent COVID-19.

Note on this clone: Within the sample, other DNA sequences also encode this same CDR3. V is TRBV6-1 and J is TRBJ2-1; no definite D call. The V and J ends lost 0 bases and 3 bases respectively, with 6 bases between them. The V gene's germline CDR1 is MNHNS and CDR2 SASEGT. The CDR3 covers 14 residues. The CDR3 DNA follows: TGTGCCAGCAGTGAAGCTTCAGGCTACAATGAGCAGTTCTTC. Its translation: CASSEASGYNEQFF.

The chain employs TRBV27 and TRBJ2-5; the D gene is possibly TRBD2 (6 bases). Trimming shortened V by 5 bases and J by 2 bases, and 15 bases separated the two germline ends. The CDR3 totals 15 residues. The V gene's germline CDR1 is MNHEY and CDR2 SMNVEV (reference sequence). CDR3 bases: TGTGCCAGCAGTCTCCAACGGGGGTGGCAAGAGACCCAGTACTTC. As protein: CASSLQRGWQETQYF.

This clone came up once. The chain carries TRBV7-9 and TRBJ1-1, with D unclear. Trimming cost V 3 bases and J 0 bases, with 11 bases left between them. Germline V CDR1 and CDR2: SEHNR, FQNEAQ (reference sequence). The CDR3 sequence is 15 residues long. The CDR3 DNA reads TGTGCCAGCAGCTTCCTAGACCCACTGAACACTGAAGCTTTCTTT. Protein sequence: CASSFLDPLNTEAFF.

J is TRBJ2-1 and V is TRBV6-4; 7 nucleotides align to TRBD2. Trimming cost V 4 bases and J 8 bases; bases outside gene matches: 8. CDR3 size: 14 residues. CDR1 MRHNA and CDR2 SNTAGT come from the germline V gene. CDR3 sequence: CASSAGLEADEQFF. DNA of the CDR3: TGTGCCAGCAGTGCAGGACTAGAGGCAGATGAGCAGTTCTTC.

This chain connects TRBV28 to TRBJ1-2; 7 nucleotides match TRBD1. V shed 2 bases and J 3 bases; nucleotides not matched to a gene: 6. Per germline, CDR1 MDHEN and CDR2 SYDVKM. This CDR3 is 15 amino acids long. The CDR3 reads CASSLTGTADYGYTF. In DNA, the CDR3 is TGTGCCAGCAGTTTAACCGGGACAGCCGACTATGGCTACACCTTC.

This clone occurred once. The chain joins TRBV6-5 to TRBJ1-1, with 7 bases lining up with TRBD1. The CDR3 has 15 amino acids. Per the germline V gene, CDR1 is MNHEY and CDR2 is SVGAGI. Trimming at V came to 0 bases and at J to 2 bases, leaving 3 bases not matched to a gene. The CDR3 reads CASSYSGQFNTEAFF. The CDR3 nucleotides are TGTGCCAGCAGTTACTCGGGACAGTTTAACACTGAAGCTTTCTTT.

The rearrangement links TRBV5-1 to TRBJ2-2; a weak D match, TRBD1 (6 bases). Germline assignment: CDR1 SGHRS and CDR2 YFSETQ. V gave up 4 bases and J gave up 1 base, with 17 bases separating them. The CDR3 extends over 17 amino acids. CDR3 nucleotide sequence: TGCGCCAGCAGCCCCACACGCCGGGACAAGAACACCGGGGAGCTGTTTTTT. Amino acids: CASSPTRRDKNTGELFF.

The V gene is TRBV28, the J gene TRBJ2-5; perhaps TRBD1 as D (6 bases). V lost 6 bases and J lost 7, with 15 bases in between. Germline lookup yields CDR1 MDHEN and CDR2 SYDVKM. The CDR3 has 13 amino acids. CDR3 region: CASRDRLLRTQYF. DNA of the CDR3: TGTGCCAGCAGGGACAGACTATTAAGGACCCAGTACTTC.

The V call is TRBV6-5, the J call TRBJ2-7; D gene ambiguous. Germline loops: CDR1 MNHEY, CDR2 SVGAGI. The CDR3 is 14 amino acids. V lost 0 bases to trimming and J lost 5 bases, with 11 bases between them. CDR3 in DNA: TGTGCCAGCAGTTACTCGATTCGGGTGGACGAGCAGTACTTC. Its protein is CASSYSIRVDEQYF.

This chain connects TRBV7-9 to TRBJ2-3; no reliable D call. Trimming removed 5 bases at V and 7 bases at J, with 7 bases between. Germline V CDR1 and CDR2: SEHNR, FQNEAQ (reference sequence). The CDR3 is made up of 11 amino acids. The CDR3 sequence is CASSGRNTQYF. Here the CDR3 DNA reads TGTGCCAGCAGCGGCAGAAATACGCAGTATTTT.

Written as DNA, the CDR3 is TGTGCCAGCAGATTACAGGCGCCGGGGAACACTGAAGCTTTCTTT. Amino acids: CASRLQAPGNTEAFF. The genes are TRBV6-5 and TRBJ1-1, with D perhaps TRBD1 (5 bases). The V end lost 6 bases, the J end lost 1 base, and 15 bases lay between the germline ends. The CDR3 runs to 15 residues. Germline values: CDR1 MNHEY, CDR2 SVGAGI.

The chain recombines TRBV24-1 with TRBJ2-4, with 9 positions matching TRBD2. The CDR3 length is 14 residues. Germline V gene lookup returns CDR1 KGHDR and CDR2 SFDVKD. V shed 6 bases and J 9 bases; nucleotides not matched to a gene: 8. The CDR3 loop is CATSPSGEGGIQYF. As DNA, the CDR3 is TGTGCCACCAGTCCTAGCGGGGAGGGGGGCATTCAGTACTTC.

V and J are TRBV7-9 and TRBJ2-5; D gene uncertain. Germline CDR1 SEHNR, CDR2 FQNEAQ (reference sequence). The CDR3 is 16 residues long. Trimming pared 5 bases from V and 1 base from J, leaving 17 bases between. The chain's CDR3 is CASSPQSQFTQETQYF. CDR3 coding DNA: TGTGCCAGCAGCCCCCAGTCCCAATTCACCCAAGAGACCCAGTACTTC.

In nucleotides, the CDR3 is TGTGCCGGGGCGTTGGGGAGGGGTCAAGAGACCCAGTACTTC. Its translation: CAGALGRGQETQYF. The V gene is TRBV6-5, the J gene TRBJ2-5, with 7 positions matching TRBD2. Unmatched junction bases numbered 11, after V lost 11 bases and J lost 2 bases. CDR1 and CDR2 (germline): MNHEY, SVGAGI. This CDR3 region has 14 residues.

The chain couples TRBV5-8 to TRBJ2-5; 7 bases are shared with TRBD2. V lost 6 bases to trimming and J lost 5 bases; unmatched junction nucleotides: 13. From germline, CDR1 is SGHTS and CDR2 YDEGEE. The length of the CDR3 is 15 residues. The DNA of the CDR3 is TGTGCCAGCAACCCGGGAGGACGGGCCGGGGAGACCCAGTACTTC. Its translation: CASNPGGRAGETQYF. Looking up the rest from reference TRBV5-8 and TRBJ2-5 gives the full variable domain: EAGVTQSPTHLIKTRGQQATLRCSPISGHTSVYWYQQALGLGLQFLLWYDEGEERNRGNFPPRFSGRQFPNYSSELNVNALELEDSALYLCASNPGGRAGETQYFGPGTRLLVL.

The V and J genes are TRBV19 and TRBJ2-5; 9 positions match TRBD1. The CDR3 sequence is 15 residues long. Germline V gene data show CDR1 as LNHDA and CDR2 as SQIVND (reference sequence). V lost 3 bases, J lost 5 bases, and 7 bases stayed unmatched. CDR3 sequence (DNA): TGTGCCAGTAGTATTGTACAGGGGGCGGTGGAGACCCAGTACTTC. This gives the protein CASSIVQGAVETQYF.

V usage is TRBV11-3 and J usage is TRBJ2-5, with no clear D. The length of the CDR3 is 13 residues. Germline V gene sequence: CDR1 SGHNT, CDR2 YENEEA. Trimming took off 3 bases at V and 5 bases at J, with 10 bases between the two ends. CDR3 in amino acids: CASSFGHVETQYF. The CDR3 nucleotides are TGTGCCAGCAGCTTTGGGCATGTGGAGACCCAGTACTTC.

The chain joins TRBV28 to TRBJ1-1; D unclear. V was cut by 4 bases and J by 4 bases, with 16 bases left in between. The germline CDR1 and CDR2 sequences are MDHEN and SYDVKM. The CDR3 totals 15 residues. The CDR3 DNA is TGTGCCAGCAGTTATAGCCAGGCCGGGAGCACTGAAGCTTTCTTT. Translating gives CASSYSQAGSTEAFF.

The chain recombines TRBV29-1 with TRBJ2-7, with D possibly matching TRBD1 (6 bases). Germline V lookup: CDR1 SQVTM, CDR2 ANQGSEA. V was pared by 3 bases and J by 1 base, with 13 bases between. The length of the CDR3 is 14 residues. The CDR3 sequence is CSVDTGTPSYEQYF. The CDR3 nucleotides are TGCAGCGTTGACACCGGGACACCGTCCTACGAGCAGTACTTC.

V is TRBV6-1 and J is TRBJ2-3; 7 bases map to TRBD2. The CDR3 loop spans 16 amino acids. From germline, CDR1 is MNHNS and CDR2 SASEGT. V lost 2 bases to trimming and J lost 3 bases; unmatched junction nucleotides: 8. CDR3 nucleotide sequence: TGTGCCAGCAGTGAATTCTCGCGGGAGCGGACAGATACGCAGTATTTT. Its protein is CASSEFSRERTDTQYF.

The V gene is TRBV9, the J gene TRBJ2-2, with a possible D match to TRBD2 (5 bases). CDR3 length: 16 residues. CDR1 is SGDLS and CDR2 is YYNGEE in the germline V gene. Trimming shortened V by 0 bases and J by 1 base, and 10 bases separated the two germline ends. The CDR3 loop is CASSVASEGNTGELFF. Here the CDR3 DNA reads TGTGCCAGCAGCGTAGCCTCTGAGGGGAACACCGGGGAGCTGTTTTTT.

The J gene is TRBJ2-5, the V gene TRBV19; a weak D match, TRBD2 (6 bases). V lost 5 bases and J lost 1, with 14 bases in between. There are 15 residues in the CDR3. CDR1 is LNHDA, CDR2 SQIVND, per germline (reference sequence). CDR3: CASSPSSDPQETQYF. The CDR3 DNA is TGTGCCAGTAGTCCCTCTAGCGACCCCCAAGAGACCCAGTACTTC.

In this sample, this clone turned up once. The chain uses TRBV3-1 (or the pseudogene TRBV3-2) and TRBJ2-7, with D possibly TRBD1 on 5 matching bases. Per the germline V gene, CDR1 is LGHDT and CDR2 is YNNKEL (reference sequence). CDR3 length: 12 residues. Trimming cost V 4 bases and J 6 bases, with 10 bases left between them. The CDR3 coding sequence is TGTGCCAGCAGCCCCGAAGGGGTCGAGCAGTACTTC. This gives the protein CASSPEGVEQYF.